The 14 T cell receptor beta chains presented below share a single source sample, sequenced in a study of T-cell reconstitution after alpha-beta-depleted transplantation in children. Unique molecular identifiers were incorporated when the TCRbeta library was constructed. TCRdb re-called the PCR reads with MiXCR, one entry per CDR3 protein. In the table there are around 450,000 distinct CDR3 sequences, 15% to 20% of which are singletons. The sequenced sample was PBMCs, mostly from graft donor cells, obtained 360 days after TCRalphabeta/CD19-depleted stem cell transplant. Receptor source: a boy younger than two who had a stem cell transplant for Wiskott-Aldrich syndrome, so the T cells may come from the graft donor.

This clonotype was seen ten or more times. The chain joins TRBV5-1 to TRBJ2-6; the D is unclear. The CDR3 has 18 amino acids. V was cut by 1 base and J by 0 bases, with 14 bases left in between. Germline CDR1 and CDR2: SGHRS and YFSETQ. The CDR3, as DNA: TGCGCCAGCAGCTTGACGGTAGGGTTAGGCTCTGGGGCCAACGTCCTGACTTTC. Its translation is CASSLTVGLGSGANVLTF.

This chain uses TRBV6-2 or TRBV6-3 with TRBJ2-1; a weak D match, TRBD1 (6 bases). Trimming removed 6 bases from V and 5 bases from J, with 17 bases in between. There are 15 residues in the CDR3. The germline gives CDR1 MNHEY, CDR2 SVGEGT. CDR3 DNA sequence: TGTGCCAGCAGCCAGGGGCAGGGTTACGACAATGAGCAGTTCTTC. Protein: CASSQGQGYDNEQFF.

This clonotype came up a few times. The chain's CDR3 is CASSLERRDTIYF. The CDR3 DNA reads TGTGCCAGCAGCTTAGAGAGACGGGACACCATATATTTT. The V gene is TRBV7-9, the J gene TRBJ1-3; no reliable D call. This CDR3 region has 13 residues. V lost 1 base and J 8 bases, leaving 9 bases between the germline ends. CDR1 is SEHNR and CDR2 is FQNEAQ in the germline V gene (reference sequence).

The V call is TRBV6-5, the J call TRBJ2-3, with 12 bases matching TRBD2. J gave up 3 bases and V 2 bases, and 9 bases lay outside the gene matches. Germline assignment: CDR1 MNHEY and CDR2 SVGAGI. The CDR3 spans 18 residues. CDR3 coding DNA: TGTGCCAGCAGTTACCTAGCGGGGGGGCCACGGGAGACAGATACGCAGTATTTT. It encodes CASSYLAGGPRETDTQYF.

The chain couples TRBV15 to TRBJ2-2, with D uncertain. CDR3 length equals 9 residues. Per the germline V gene, CDR1 is LNHNV and CDR2 is YYDKDF (reference sequence). The V end was cut by 8 bases, the J end by 7 bases, with 2 bases between. The CDR3 loop reads CATGGELFF. In DNA, the CDR3 is TGTGCCACCGGCGGGGAGCTGTTTTTT. Complete variable domain (other parts from reference TRBV15 and TRBJ2-2): DAMVIQNPRYQVTQFGKPVTLSCSQTLNHNVMYWYQQKSSQAPKLLFHYYDKDFNNEADTPDNFQSRRPNTSFCFLDIRSPGLGDTAMYLCATGGELFFGEGSRLTVL.

This clonotype came up a few times. V is TRBV29-1 and J is TRBJ2-3; D is unresolved. Germline V CDR1 and CDR2: SQVTM, ANQGSEA. With 2 bases removed from V and 3 bases from J, the gap between germline ends came to 12 bases. The CDR3 extends over 14 amino acids. The CDR3 region has the DNA TGCAGCGTTGAAATCCTCGGGCTGACAGATACGCAGTATTTT. It is translated as CSVEILGLTDTQYF.

The chain couples TRBV20-1 to TRBJ2-5, with D perhaps matching TRBD1 (5 bases). Germline V gene data show CDR1 as DFQATT and CDR2 as SNEGSKA (reference sequence). Trimming pared 0 bases from V and 5 bases from J, leaving 13 bases between. CDR3 length: 14 residues. The CDR3 protein is CSAREDRFGETQYF. The CDR3 region has the DNA TGCAGTGCTAGAGAAGACAGATTCGGGGAGACCCAGTACTTC.

This clonotype was seen more than once but under ten times. The chain couples TRBV7-8 to TRBJ2-3; D is uncertain. Germline V gene data show CDR1 as SGHVS and CDR2 as FQNEAQ. This CDR3 has 16 residues. Trimming took 6 bases from V and 4 from J, leaving 20 bases between them. CDR3 residues: CASSFGPLPSPDTQYF. CDR3 nucleotides: TGTGCCAGCAGTTTCGGGCCTCTTCCCTCGCCAGATACGCAGTATTTT.

The chain has TRBV28 and TRBJ1-1, with D maybe TRBD1 (6 bases). The CDR3 loop spans 16 amino acids. Trimming took 4 bases from V and 4 from J, leaving 19 bases between them. Germline V CDR1 and CDR2: MDHEN, SYDVKM. The CDR3 protein is CASSYFRGGMGTEAFF. DNA for the CDR3: TGTGCCAGCAGTTATTTTAGGGGGGGGATGGGCACTGAAGCTTTCTTT.

The chain combines TRBV4-1 with TRBJ1-3; no firm D call. This CDR3 is built from 13 residues. CDR1 is MGHRA, CDR2 YSYEKL, per germline. The germline V and J ends were trimmed by 1 base and 0 bases, with 1 base remaining between them. The CDR3 loop is CASSQASGNTIYF. CDR3 in DNA: TGCGCCAGCAGCCAAGCCTCTGGAAACACCATATATTTT.

The rearrangement joins TRBV9 to TRBJ2-1; TRBD2 is a possible D gene (5 bases). Trimming removed 1 base from V and 0 bases from J, with 8 bases in between. The CDR3 covers 15 residues. Per the germline V gene, CDR1 is SGDLS and CDR2 is YYNGEE. The CDR3 DNA reads TGTGCCAGCAGCGTACGAGGGAGCTCCTACAATGAGCAGTTCTTC. Protein: CASSVRGSSYNEQFF. Full variable domain (remainder filled in from reference TRBV9 and TRBJ2-1): DSGVTQTPKHLITATGQRVTLRCSPRSGDLSVYWYQQSLDQGLQFLIQYYNGEERAKGNILERFSAQQFPDLHSELNLSSLELGDSALYFCASSVRGSSYNEQFFGPGTRLTVL.

This clonotype was observed a few times. The chain recombines TRBV4-1 with TRBJ2-1; 12 nucleotides line up with TRBD2. Unmatched junction bases numbered 8, after V lost 4 bases and J lost 4 bases. The CDR3 runs to 17 residues. Germline V gene sequence: CDR1 MGHRA, CDR2 YSYEKL. The DNA of the CDR3 is TGCGCCAGCAGCCCGACTAGCGGGAGTGGTCTTTACAATGAGCAGTTCTTC. Its translation: CASSPTSGSGLYNEQFF.

V and J are TRBV12-3 or TRBV12-4 and TRBJ2-3; weak D call: TRBD1 (5 bases). This CDR3 comprises 16 residues. The V and J ends lost 7 bases and 0 bases respectively, with 17 bases between them. CDR3 sequence reads: CASTLRGQRSTDTQYF. DNA for the CDR3: TGTGCCAGCACCCTAAGGGGCCAGCGAAGCACAGATACGCAGTATTTT.

The rearrangement joins TRBV30 to TRBJ2-1; 11 positions match TRBD2. V trimming: 6 bases; J trimming: 3 bases; junction bases outside the gene matches: 1. The germline V gene has CDR1 GTSNPN and CDR2 SVGIG (reference sequence). CDR3 length: 13 amino acids. CDR3 sequence reads: CACGTSGYNEQFF. CDR3 DNA sequence: TGTGCCTGTGGGACTAGCGGCTACAATGAGCAGTTCTTC.